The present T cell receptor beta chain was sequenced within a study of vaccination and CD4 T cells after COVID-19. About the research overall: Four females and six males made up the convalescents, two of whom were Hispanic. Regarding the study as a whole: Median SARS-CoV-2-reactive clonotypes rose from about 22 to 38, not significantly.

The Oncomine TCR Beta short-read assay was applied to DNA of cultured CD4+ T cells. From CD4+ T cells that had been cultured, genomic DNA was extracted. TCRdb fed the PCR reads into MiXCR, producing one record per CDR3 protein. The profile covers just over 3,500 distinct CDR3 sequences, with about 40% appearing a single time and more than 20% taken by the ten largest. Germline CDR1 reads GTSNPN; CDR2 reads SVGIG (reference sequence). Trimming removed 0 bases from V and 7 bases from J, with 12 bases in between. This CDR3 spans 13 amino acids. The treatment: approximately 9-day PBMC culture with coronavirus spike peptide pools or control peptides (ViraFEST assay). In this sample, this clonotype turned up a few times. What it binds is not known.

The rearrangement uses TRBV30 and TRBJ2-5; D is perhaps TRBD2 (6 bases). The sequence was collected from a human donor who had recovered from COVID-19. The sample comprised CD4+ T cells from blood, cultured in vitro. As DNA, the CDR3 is TGTGCCTGGAGTGTATCGGGAGAGGGGACCCAGTACTTC. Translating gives CAWSVSGEGTQYF.